These 16 T cell receptor beta chains came from one sample sequenced in a study of beta chain features in type 1 diabetes. Since all of the isolated RNA was reverse transcribed, expressed TCRB transcripts were what got sequenced. The method was immunoSEQ multiplex PCR; TCRdb's version includes in-frame clones alone and lacks a portion of them. The sample yields some 330,000 clones, more than 9.5% seen once. The source material was naive CD4+ T cells from blood. All receptors derive from a woman aged 25 to 39 in good health.

This chain joins TRBV5-1 and TRBJ2-7; weak D call: TRBD2 (6 bases). Germline V gives CDR1 SGHRS, CDR2 YFSETQ. The CDR3 is made up of 17 amino acids. V was pared by 2 bases and J by 3 bases, with 21 bases between. The CDR3, as DNA: TGCGCCAGCAGCTTTGTGTCCCTGACGGGAGAACGCTACGAGCAGTACTTC. Protein product: CASSFVSLTGERYEQYF.

This clone was recorded many times. The chain recombines TRBV4-3 with TRBJ2-7; maybe TRBD1 (5 bases). V gave up 0 bases and J gave up 9 bases, with 15 bases separating them. This CDR3 has 14 amino acids. CDR1 is LGHNA and CDR2 is YSLEER in the germline V gene. CDR3 sequence reads: CASSQDGTGSGQYF. The CDR3 DNA reads TGCGCCAGCAGCCAAGATGGAACAGGCTCGGGGCAGTACTTC.

The chain recombines TRBV28 with TRBJ2-5; 9 positions agree with TRBD2. Germline loops: CDR1 MDHEN, CDR2 SYDVKM. CDR3 size: 15 residues. Germline trimming cut 3 bases from V and 5 bases from J; bases unmatched to any gene: 7. The CDR3 DNA sequence: TGTGCCAGCAGTTTGGCTAGCGGGAACGATGAGACCCAGTACTTC. Residues: CASSLASGNDETQYF.

This clone appeared a few times. The V gene is TRBV15, the J gene TRBJ2-7; D is ambiguous. V was cut by 0 bases and J by 4 bases, with 13 bases left in between. The germline V gene has CDR1 LNHNV and CDR2 YYDKDF (reference sequence). The length of the CDR3 is 15 residues. The CDR3 sequence is CATSRDTITAYEQYF. CDR3 DNA: TGTGCCACCAGCAGAGATACGATCACTGCTTACGAGCAGTACTTC.

The sample holds a few counts of this clone. Other DNA sequences in this specimen translate into the identical CDR3. The rearrangement uses TRBV6-5 and TRBJ2-1; TRBD2 matches at 12 bases. V dropped 6 bases and J dropped 6; count of bases not matched to a gene: 6. Germline-derived CDR1 and CDR2 are MNHEY and SVGAGI. This CDR3 is built from 15 residues. CDR3 region: CASSPGLAGFNEQFF. CDR3 DNA sequence: TGTGCCAGCAGCCCAGGACTAGCGGGATTCAATGAGCAGTTCTTC.

This clone showed up just a few times. This chain joins TRBV28 and TRBJ2-5, with TRBD2 identical over 12 bases. The germline CDR1 and CDR2 sequences are MDHEN and SYDVKM. J lost 5 bases, V lost 6 bases, and 10 bases had no gene match. This CDR3 spans 16 amino acids. The CDR3 spells CASRDRTSGKWETQYF. The CDR3 DNA follows: TGTGCCAGCAGGGACCGGACTAGCGGGAAATGGGAGACCCAGTACTTC.

The CDR3, as DNA: TGTGCCAGCAGCTTATCGCTTGAAACCGGTGACAATGAGCAGTTCTTC. Protein sequence: CASSLSLETGDNEQFF. V and J are TRBV7-9 and TRBJ2-1; D call uncertain. Germline CDR1 SEHNR, CDR2 FQNEAQ (reference sequence). Trimming removed 2 bases from V and 5 bases from J, with 16 bases in between. This CDR3 contains 16 residues. Full variable domain (missing parts from reference TRBV7-9 and TRBJ2-1): DTGVSQNPRHKITKRGQNVTFRCDPISEHNRLYWYRQTLGQGPEFLTYFQNEAQLEKSRLLSDRFSAERPKGSFSTLEIQRTEQGDSAMYLCASSLSLETGDNEQFFGPGTRLTVL.

The chain employs TRBV19 and TRBJ2-1; D may be TRBD2 (6 bases). The CDR3 length is 14 residues. Deletions cut 4 bases from V and 6 bases from J, with 13 bases between. From germline, CDR1 is LNHDA and CDR2 SQIVND (reference sequence). In nucleotides, the CDR3 is TGTGCCAGTAGTACGGACGCCGGGGGCAATGAGCAGTTCTTC. It codes for CASSTDAGGNEQFF.

This clone was counted only a few times. Distinct nucleotide sequences in the sample also encode this CDR3. The CDR3 is CAISDREDTQYF. Written as DNA, the CDR3 is TGTGCCATCAGCGACAGGGAGGATACGCAGTATTTT. This sequence joins TRBV10-3 and TRBJ2-3; 7 bases are a match to TRBD1. V gave up 6 bases and J gave up 6 bases; unmatched junction bases: 3. CDR1 is ENHRY and CDR2 is SYGVKD in the germline V gene. The CDR3 loop spans 12 amino acids.

This clone was found a few times. The V gene is TRBV29-1, the J gene TRBJ1-1; D is perhaps TRBD1 (5 bases). Trimming left V 4 bases short and J 2 bases short, with 14 bases between. The CDR3 has 14 amino acids. Germline CDR1 is SQVTM and CDR2 is ANQGSEA. In DNA, the CDR3 is TGCAGCGTTGTGCTGTTGACAGCCAACACTGAAGCTTTCTTT. It codes for CSVVLLTANTEAFF.

Only a few counts were recorded for this clone. The J gene is TRBJ2-3, the V gene TRBV28; 8 bases are a match to TRBD1. CDR3 length: 18 residues. The germline gives CDR1 MDHEN, CDR2 SYDVKM. The V segment lost 6 bases and the J segment 0 bases; nucleotides outside the gene matches: 14. The CDR3 DNA follows: TGTGCCAGCAGCCTGAATCCTTTGGGACAGGAGAGCACAGATACGCAGTATTTT. It codes for CASSLNPLGQESTDTQYF.

This clone was found a few times. The rearrangement uses TRBV28 and TRBJ2-1; weak D call: TRBD1 (6 bases). The germline CDR1 and CDR2 sequences are MDHEN and SYDVKM. This CDR3 spans 19 amino acids. Trimming removed 1 base at V and 0 bases at J, with 19 bases between. CDR3 nucleotides: TGTGCCAGCAGTTTATTGACACTGGACAGCCGAAACTCCTACAATGAGCAGTTCTTC. It encodes CASSLLTLDSRNSYNEQFF.

This clone was seen only a few times. The chain combines TRBV4-3 with TRBJ2-3; unclear D gene. Trimming removed 0 bases from V and 1 base from J, with 8 bases in between. CDR1 and CDR2 from the germline V gene are LGHNA and YSLEER. This CDR3 has 15 amino acids. The CDR3 nucleotides read TGCGCCAGCAGCCAAGATCCCGCGGGCACAGATACGCAGTATTTT. As protein: CASSQDPAGTDTQYF.

The chain combines TRBV5-1 with TRBJ2-1, with 9 bases lining up with TRBD2. The CDR3 covers 15 residues. V lost 4 bases and J lost 7; bases outside the gene matches: 9. Germline loops: CDR1 SGHRS, CDR2 YFSETQ. In nucleotides, the CDR3 is TGCGCCAGCAGCCAGTTGGGTAGCGGGAGTAATGAGCAGTTCTTC. Residues: CASSQLGSGSNEQFF.

The chain combines TRBV19 with TRBJ1-2; D possibly corresponds to TRBD1 (6 bases). V gave up 6 bases and J gave up 2 bases, with 16 bases separating them. This CDR3 is 15 amino acids long. Germline-derived CDR1 and CDR2 are LNHDA and SQIVND (reference sequence). DNA for the CDR3: TGTGCCAGTAGGACACCGGGACAAGGGAACTATGGCTACACCTTC. Encoded protein: CASRTPGQGNYGYTF.

The gene calls are TRBV29-1 and TRBJ1-1, with D possibly TRBD1 on 6 matching bases. Germline loops: CDR1 SQVTM, CDR2 ANQGSEA. With 7 bases removed from V and 5 bases from J, the gap between germline ends came to 17 bases. CDR3 length: 13 amino acids. DNA of the CDR3: TGCAGCGCCGCGGGGGGCCCCGGGACTGAAGCTTTCTTT. Amino acids: CSAAGGPGTEAFF.